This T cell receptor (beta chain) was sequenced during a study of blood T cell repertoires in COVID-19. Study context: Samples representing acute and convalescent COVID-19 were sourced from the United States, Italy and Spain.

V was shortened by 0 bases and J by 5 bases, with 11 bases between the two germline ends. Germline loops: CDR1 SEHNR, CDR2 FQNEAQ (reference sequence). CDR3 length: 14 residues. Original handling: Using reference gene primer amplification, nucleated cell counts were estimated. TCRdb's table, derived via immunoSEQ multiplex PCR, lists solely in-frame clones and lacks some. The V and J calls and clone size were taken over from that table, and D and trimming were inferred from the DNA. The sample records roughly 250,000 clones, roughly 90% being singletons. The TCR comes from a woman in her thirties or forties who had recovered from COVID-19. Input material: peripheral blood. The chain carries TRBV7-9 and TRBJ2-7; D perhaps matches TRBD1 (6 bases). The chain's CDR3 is CASSLAQGRDEQYF. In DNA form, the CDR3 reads TGTGCCAGCAGCTTAGCTCAGGGGCGAGACGAGCAGTACTTC.